This TCR beta chain was retrieved from a study of control samples from healthy donors and cancer patients (dated by TCRdb to about 2020). CDR3 length: 15 amino acids, cysteine to phenylalanine. This entry keeps only the CDR3 DNA: 45 bases, framed from base 1. Relative to germline, V is missing 4 bases and J is missing 3 bases, with 7 bases of the junction outside any gene match. The germline V gene (reference sequence) gives CDR1 as SGHNT and CDR2 as YYREEE. Regarding this clone: It lacks a known antigen. Base qualities are not recorded, but no much larger clone differs from it by a single base.

Libraries came from the immunoSEQ multiplex PCR assay. TCRdb's version of the immuneACCESS table is confined to in-frame rearrangements and falls short of the full clone set. An unresolved V gene accounts for under half of the shortfall where checked; the remainder is of unknown origin. For this sample the table gives about 12,000 clones, of which 85% to 95% were detected only once. Of the sample, approximately 14% is held by the ten largest clones. Sequenced material: PBMCs. The sequence is built from TRBV5-4 and TRBJ2-1; a stretch of 7 junction bases matches TRBD2. This clonotype originated in a man aged 80 or over with lung cancer. The CDR3 loop reads CASSASGADYNEQFF. The DNA sequence reads TGTGCCAGCAGCGCGAGCGGGGCCGACTACAATGAGCAGTTCTTC.